This T cell receptor beta chain appears in the sequencing data of a study of early T cells in non-severe SARS-CoV-2 infection. Study overall: Chains from this unsorted whole-blood bulk RNA could not be paired.

Attached unique molecular identifiers marked individual cDNA molecules. One entry per CDR3 protein, called by TCRdb with MiXCR from the 5' RACE reads. Of 45,000 to 55,000 distinct CDR3 sequences in the sample, 6% to 7% were seen once. This clonotype was seen repeatedly, ten times or more. This TCR derives from an adult who was a healthcare worker with PCR-confirmed SARS-CoV-2 infection or an uninfected control (not recorded which). The sequenced sample was whole blood.

The CDR3 DNA follows: TGTGCCAATTCGCGCTCCTACGAGCAGTACTTC. Its protein is CANSRSYEQYF. This chain uses TRBV11-3 with TRBJ2-7, with D unclear. The length of the CDR3 is 11 residues. Trimming stripped 10 bases from V and 0 bases from J, with 7 bases between. The V gene's germline CDR1 is SGHNT and CDR2 YENEEA. The entire variable domain, with the rest obtained from reference TRBV11-3 and TRBJ2-7, is as follows: EAGVVQSPRYKIIEKKQPVAFWCNPISGHNTLYWYLQNLGQGPELLIRYENEEAVDDSQLPKDRFSAERLKGVDSTLKIQPAELGDSAVYLCANSRSYEQYFGPGTRLTVT.